The next 2 T cell receptor beta chains were all read from a single sample in a study of control samples from healthy donors and cancer patients. Sequencing used immunoSEQ multiplex PCR; TCRdb keeps in-frame clones, though not all of them. Of about 80,000 clones listed, roughly 91% are singletons. Sequencing was carried out using blood. These receptors all stem from a man aged 45-60 years in good health.

This sequence joins TRBV30 and TRBJ2-2; the D gene is possibly TRBD2 (6 bases). From germline, CDR1 is GTSNPN and CDR2 SVGIG (reference sequence). V lost 0 bases and J lost 5, with 13 bases in between. The CDR3 has 15 residues. In nucleotides, the CDR3 is TGTGCCTGGAGTGTTCTAGCGAGGAGTACCGGGGAGCTGTTTTTT. Protein sequence: CAWSVLARSTGELFF.

The chain carries TRBV27 and TRBJ2-5; D possibly corresponds to TRBD2 (6 bases). Per germline, CDR1 MNHEY and CDR2 SMNVEV (reference sequence). The CDR3 spans 12 residues. Between the trimmed V and J ends, which lost 5 bases and 6 bases, there was a span of 10 bases. The CDR3 coding sequence is TGTGCCAGCAGTGAGGCGGGACAGACCCAGTACTTC. It encodes CASSEAGQTQYF.